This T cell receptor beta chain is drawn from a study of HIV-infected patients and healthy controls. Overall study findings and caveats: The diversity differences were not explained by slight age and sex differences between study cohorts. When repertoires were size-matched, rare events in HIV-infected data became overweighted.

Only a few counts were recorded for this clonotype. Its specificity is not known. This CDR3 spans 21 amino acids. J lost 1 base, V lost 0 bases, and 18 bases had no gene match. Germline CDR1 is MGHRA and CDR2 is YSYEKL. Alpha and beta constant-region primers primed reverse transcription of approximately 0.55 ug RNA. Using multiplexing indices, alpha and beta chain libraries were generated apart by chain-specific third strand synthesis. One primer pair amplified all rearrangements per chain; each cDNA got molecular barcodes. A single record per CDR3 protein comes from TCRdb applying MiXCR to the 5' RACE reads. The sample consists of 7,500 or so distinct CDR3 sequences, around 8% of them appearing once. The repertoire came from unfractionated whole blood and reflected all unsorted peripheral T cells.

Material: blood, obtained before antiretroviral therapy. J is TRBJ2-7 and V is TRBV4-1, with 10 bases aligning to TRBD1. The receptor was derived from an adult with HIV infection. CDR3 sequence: CASSQDRGPIAGTGDSYEQYF. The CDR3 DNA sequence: TGCGCCAGCAGCCAAGACAGGGGGCCAATTGCCGGGACAGGGGATTCCTACGAGCAGTACTTC.